Listed below are T cell receptor beta chains from one sample, sequenced in a study of early stage breast cancer tumors. TCRdb's table, derived via immunoSEQ multiplex PCR, lists solely in-frame clones and lacks some. The sample has more than 55,000 clones, 60% to 85% seen once. Sequencing was carried out using blood. Receptors originate from a person aged 30-39 years with breast cancer. CDR3s include the opening cysteine and the closing phenylalanine or tryptophan. The D gene is left open where the match is weak. The listing skips clone size in some rows; elsewhere it reads once, few, many or a size class.

V gene	J gene	clone size	D gene	CDR3 DNA	CDR3 protein
TRBV13	TRBJ2-7	NA	NA	TGTGCCAGCAGCTTAGCCGACGAGCAGTACTTC	CASSLADEQYF
TRBV18	TRBJ2-7	NA	NA	TGTGCCAGCTCACCACCAACCGGGGAAGGGTACGAGCAGTACTTC	CASSPPTGEGYEQYF
TRBV11-3	TRBJ1-5	once	NA	TGTGCCAGCAGCTTAGCGGGGTTTCAGCCCCAGCATTTT	CASSLAGFQPQHF
TRBV11-2	TRBJ2-2	NA	TRBD2	TGTGCCAGCGGGACTAGCGGGAGTTTAGCCGGGGAGCTGTTTTTT	CASGTSGSLAGELFF
TRBV27	TRBJ1-1	NA	NA	TGTGCCAGCAGTTCATACCGTCAGGGGCACACTGAAGCTTTCTTT	CASSSYRQGHTEAFF
TRBV5-1	TRBJ2-5	NA	NA	TGCGCCAGCAGCTTATTACAGGGTCCTCAAGAGACCCAGTACTTC	CASSLLQGPQETQYF
TRBV4-1	TRBJ2-1	NA	NA	TGCGCCAGCAGCCAAGGTGTGAATGAGCAGTTCTTC	CASSQGVNEQFF
TRBV19	TRBJ2-7	NA	TRBD2	TGTGCCAGTAGTACGTCTAGCGGGAGGGCCCACGAGCAGTACTTC	CASSTSSGRAHEQYF
TRBV12-5	TRBJ2-2	few	NA	TGTGCTAGTGGCCTCGGAGGGACTTACACCGGGGAGCTGTTTTTT	CASGLGGTYTGELFF
TRBV18	TRBJ1-4	NA	NA	TGTGCCAGCTCACCACCAACGGATAATGAAAAACTGTTTTTT	CASSPPTDNEKLFF